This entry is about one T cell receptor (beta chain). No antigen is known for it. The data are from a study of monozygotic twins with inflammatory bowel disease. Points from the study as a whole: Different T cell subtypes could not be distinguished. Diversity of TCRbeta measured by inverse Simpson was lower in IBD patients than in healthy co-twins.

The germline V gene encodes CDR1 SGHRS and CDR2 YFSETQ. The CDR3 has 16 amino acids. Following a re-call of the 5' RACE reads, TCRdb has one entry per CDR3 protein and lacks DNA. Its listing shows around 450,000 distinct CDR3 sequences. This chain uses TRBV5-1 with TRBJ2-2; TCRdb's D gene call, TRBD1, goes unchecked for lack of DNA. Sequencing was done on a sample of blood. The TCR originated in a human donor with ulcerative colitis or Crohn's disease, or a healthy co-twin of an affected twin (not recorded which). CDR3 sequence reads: CASSSDRGRNTGELVF.